One and the same sample provided the 26 T cell receptor beta chains below, sequenced in a study of blood T cell repertoires in COVID-19. Here immunoSEQ multiplex PCR was the method, and the copy in TCRdb shows in-frame clones only, minus some. The sample contains roughly 340,000 clones, about nine tenths of which appear only once. What was sequenced was peripheral blood. These receptors were collected from a woman between 45 and 60 years old with COVID-19, enrolled during active disease.

The CDR3 region has the DNA TGCGCCATTACCGACAGCCCGAACACCGGGGAGCTGTTTTTT. As protein: CAITDSPNTGELFF. The V and J genes are TRBV10-1 and TRBJ2-2; a possible D gene is TRBD1 (5 bases). V was pared by 10 bases and J by 0 bases, with 12 bases between. This CDR3 spans 14 amino acids. CDR1 is WNHNN and CDR2 is SYGVQD in the germline V gene (reference sequence).

J is TRBJ2-1 and V is TRBV18, with 11 bases aligning to TRBD2. Germline V CDR1 and CDR2: KGHSH, LQKENI. CDR3 length equals 15 residues. The J segment lost 9 bases and the V segment lost 1 base, leaving 5 bases of the junction unmatched. The CDR3 region is CASSPQLAGGREQFF. CDR3 nucleotide sequence: TGTGCCAGCTCACCACAGCTAGCGGGAGGACGTGAGCAGTTCTTC.

This rearrangement joins TRBV24-1 to TRBJ1-4, with TRBD1 identical over 10 bases. V shed 4 bases and J 6 bases; nucleotides not matched to a gene: 7. The V gene's germline CDR1 is KGHDR and CDR2 SFDVKD. The CDR3 totals 16 residues. CDR3 nucleotides: TGTGCCACCAGTGACGCTGCCGGGACAGGGGATGAAAAACTGTTTTTT. Its protein product is CATSDAAGTGDEKLFF.

The chain carries TRBV11-2 and TRBJ1-6; TRBD1 might be the D (5 bases). Germline loops: CDR1 SGHAT, CDR2 FQNNGV. There are 14 residues in the CDR3. Between the trimmed V and J ends, which lost 5 bases and 6 bases, there was a span of 11 bases. The CDR3 loop reads CASSPRVANSPLHF. CDR3 sequence (DNA): TGTGCCAGCAGCCCCAGGGTTGCTAATTCACCCCTCCACTTT.

The chain couples TRBV15 to TRBJ2-3; TRBD2 matches 9 bases. Germline V lookup: CDR1 LNHNV, CDR2 YYDKDF (reference sequence). Trimming took 3 bases from V and 4 from J; bases not matched to a gene: 11. This CDR3 spans 17 amino acids. CDR3 nucleotide sequence: TGTGCCACCAGCAGGGCTGAAGGCGGGAGGGCCTCAGATACGCAGTATTTT. Translating gives CATSRAEGGRASDTQYF.

The sample holds one count of this clone. This chain connects TRBV7-2 to TRBJ1-5; D is uncertain. Germline V gene sequence: CDR1 SGHTA, CDR2 FQGNSA. The CDR3 runs to 16 residues. V lost 5 bases to trimming and J lost 4 bases, with 18 bases between them. CDR3: CASSTLGREGNQPQHF. CDR3 sequence (DNA): TGTGCCAGCAGCACACTGGGCCGTGAGGGTAATCAGCCCCAGCATTTT. The entire variable domain, with the rest obtained from reference TRBV7-2 and TRBJ1-5, is as follows: GAGVSQSPSNKVTEKGKDVELRCDPISGHTALYWYRQSLGQGLEFLIYFQGNSAPDKSGLPSDRFSAERTGGSVSTLTIQRTQQEDSAVYLCASSTLGREGNQPQHFGDGTRLSIL.

In DNA, the CDR3 is TGTGCCAGCAGCCAAGACTCTAGCGGGAGTGGCCGCGGGGAGCTGTTTTTT. Encoded protein: CASSQDSSGSGRGELFF. The V call is TRBV4-2, the J call TRBJ2-2; 10 nucleotides agree with TRBD2. From germline, CDR1 is LGHNA and CDR2 YNFKEQ. J lost 7 bases, V lost 0 bases, and 8 bases had no gene match. The CDR3 is 17 residues long.

CDR3 in amino acids: CASSPGAGGLQPQHF. The CDR3 DNA reads as TGTGCCAGCAGCCCCGGGGCAGGGGGGTTGCAGCCCCAGCATTTT. The rearrangement links TRBV6-5 to TRBJ1-5; 7 bases match TRBD1. Trimming took 6 bases from V and 7 from J; bases not matched to a gene: 12. The CDR3 is 15 amino acids. CDR1 and CDR2 from the germline V gene are MNHEY and SVGAGI.

This chain joins TRBV29-1 and TRBJ2-7, with D perhaps matching TRBD2 (5 bases). Germline assignment: CDR1 SQVTM and CDR2 ANQGSEA. There are 11 residues in the CDR3. V was shortened by 7 bases and J by 2 bases, with 9 bases between the two germline ends. The chain's CDR3 is CSAGEPYEQYF. The CDR3 DNA follows: TGCAGCGCCGGGGAACCCTACGAGCAGTACTTC.

This clone was picked up a small number of times. The chain uses TRBV5-6 and TRBJ2-2, with 8 bases aligning to TRBD2. The CDR3 is made up of 18 amino acids. V dropped 4 bases and J dropped 2; count of bases not matched to a gene: 13. The germline CDR1 and CDR2 sequences are SGHDT and YYEEEE. The CDR3 reads CASSLPGAREVNTGELFF. The CDR3 nucleotides read TGTGCCAGCAGCCTACCGGGGGCGCGGGAGGTTAACACCGGGGAGCTGTTTTTT.

The chain has TRBV5-4 and TRBJ1-2; the match to TRBD1 covers 7 bases. The ends lost 4 bases at V and 5 bases at J; junction bases unmatched: 8. The CDR3 loop spans 14 amino acids. Germline assignment: CDR1 SGHNT and CDR2 YYREEE (reference sequence). CDR3 protein: CASSVSRDRYGYTF. Written as DNA, the CDR3 is TGTGCCAGCAGCGTATCCCGGGACAGATATGGCTACACCTTC.

A single count supports this clone. The V and J genes are TRBV6-5 and TRBJ2-7; D is unresolved. Trimming shortened V by 0 bases and J by 6 bases, and 9 bases separated the two germline ends. Germline V gene lookup returns CDR1 MNHEY and CDR2 SVGAGI. The CDR3 spans 13 residues. The CDR3 protein is CASSYSIGGEQYF. The CDR3 coding sequence is TGTGCCAGCAGTTACTCGATAGGCGGCGAGCAGTACTTC.

This chain connects TRBV18 to TRBJ1-3; 9 nucleotides align to TRBD1. The CDR3 is 18 residues long. V shed 3 bases and J 1 base; nucleotides not matched to a gene: 10. Germline V gene lookup returns CDR1 KGHSH and CDR2 LQKENI. The chain's CDR3 is CASSPSGQGSLSGNTIYF. CDR3 sequence (DNA): TGTGCCAGCTCACCGTCGGGACAGGGTTCCCTATCTGGAAACACCATATATTTT.

This chain links TRBV5-4 with TRBJ2-5; TRBD2 agrees at 11 bases. Germline V gene sequence: CDR1 SGHNT, CDR2 YYREEE (reference sequence). The CDR3 contains 16 residues. With 5 bases clipped from V and 5 bases from J, the junction kept 11 bases outside the gene matches. The CDR3 DNA reads TGTGCCAGCAGGCTATTGAATAGCGGGAGGGCCGAGACCCAGTACTTC. Translated: CASRLLNSGRAETQYF.

CDR3 protein: CASTPGGGEDTQYF. The CDR3 nucleotides are TGTGCCAGCACCCCCGGGGGGGGAGAAGATACGCAGTATTTT. The chain uses TRBV7-9 and TRBJ2-3; 8 bases map to TRBD2. CDR1 SEHNR and CDR2 FQNEAQ come from the germline V gene (reference sequence). The CDR3 extends over 14 amino acids. With V trimmed by 7 bases and J by 5 bases, 8 bases remained unmatched. Together with reference TRBV7-9 and TRBJ2-3, the CDR3 gives the full variable domain: DTGVSQNPRHKITKRGQNVTFRCDPISEHNRLYWYRQTLGQGPEFLTYFQNEAQLEKSRLLSDRFSAERPKGSFSTLEIQRTEQGDSAMYLCASTPGGGEDTQYFGPGTRLTVL.

This clone has a handful of counts. The chain joins TRBV30 to TRBJ2-7; maybe TRBD1 (6 bases). Germline V gene lookup returns CDR1 GTSNPN and CDR2 SVGIG (reference sequence). V lost 0 bases to trimming and J lost 12 bases, with 15 bases between them. This CDR3 comprises 12 residues. Here the CDR3 DNA reads TGTGCCTGGAGTGTAGAAGGGGGTATTCGGTACTTC. Its protein product is CAWSVEGGIRYF.

The chain uses TRBV19 and TRBJ2-7; 7 bases agree with TRBD2. V was pared by 1 base and J by 3 bases, with 6 bases of the junction left unmatched. CDR1 is LNHDA and CDR2 is SQIVND in the germline V gene (reference sequence). The CDR3 covers 15 residues. This CDR3 is CASSIGGGDGYEQYF. CDR3 sequence (DNA): TGTGCCAGTAGTATAGGCGGGGGTGATGGCTACGAGCAGTACTTC. The entire variable domain, with the rest obtained from reference TRBV19 and TRBJ2-7, is as follows: DGGITQSPKYLFRKEGQNVTLSCEQNLNHDAMYWYRQDPGQGLRLIYYSQIVNDFQKGDIAEGYSVSREKKESFPLTVTSAQKNPTAFYLCASSIGGGDGYEQYFGPGTRLTVT.

This clone was counted ten times or more. V is TRBV7-3 and J is TRBJ2-3, with TRBD2 as a possible D gene (5 bases). The V gene lost 0 bases and the J gene lost 1 base, with 17 bases spanning the gap. The CDR3 consists of 18 residues. Germline CDR1 SGHTA, CDR2 FQGTGA. The CDR3 DNA is TGTGCCAGCAGCTTAACTGCGGGCGGCGGAGGACGCACAGATACGCAGTATTTT. Translating gives CASSLTAGGGGRTDTQYF.

This CDR3 is CATSKGAGELFF. The CDR3 coding sequence is TGTGCCACCAGTAAGGGGGCCGGGGAGCTGTTTTTT. V gene TRBV24-1 combines with J gene TRBJ2-2, with D possibly being TRBD1 (6 bases). Per the germline V gene, CDR1 is KGHDR and CDR2 is SFDVKD. Trimming left V 6 bases short and J 6 bases short, with 7 bases between. This CDR3 has 12 residues.

On this clone: Being one base from a much bigger clone, this may be a read error. This chain joins TRBV6-2 or TRBV6-3 and TRBJ1-1; D call uncertain. Looked up from germline, CDR1 is MNHEY and CDR2 is SVGEGT. CDR3 length: 14 amino acids. The V end lost 2 bases, the J end lost 0 bases, and 7 bases lay between the germline ends. The CDR3 DNA reads as TGTGCCAGCAGTTACGGCGGGGTGAACACTGAAGCTTTCTTT. Its translation is CASSYGGVNTEAFF.

CDR3 protein: CASSEMLREQFF. CDR3 DNA: TGCGCCAGCAGTGAGATGCTGCGGGAGCAGTTCTTC. V gene TRBV10-1 combines with J gene TRBJ2-1; no definite D call. The V and J ends lost 2 bases and 10 bases respectively, with 9 bases between them. Germline V lookup: CDR1 WNHNN, CDR2 SYGVQD (reference sequence). The CDR3 has 12 residues.

This chain links TRBV27 with TRBJ2-7; 8 bases are shared with TRBD2. The J segment lost 1 base and the V segment lost 4 bases, leaving 3 bases of the junction unmatched. The V gene's germline CDR1 is MNHEY and CDR2 SMNVEV (reference sequence). The CDR3 consists of 14 residues. The CDR3 DNA reads TGTGCCAGCAGTTACACTAGCGGTTCCTACGAGCAGTACTTC. Translation: CASSYTSGSYEQYF.

This chain connects TRBV18 to TRBJ2-5; D remains ambiguous. CDR3 length equals 17 residues. CDR1 and CDR2 (germline): KGHSH, LQKENI. Between the trimmed V and J ends, which lost 0 bases and 0 bases, there was a span of 14 bases. This chain's CDR3 is CASSPPVAGLYQETQYF. In DNA, the CDR3 is TGTGCCAGCTCACCACCGGTGGCAGGTCTCTACCAAGAGACCCAGTACTTC.

The genes are TRBV6-6 and TRBJ1-2; no clear D. CDR1 MNHNY and CDR2 SVGAGI come from the germline V gene (reference sequence). The germline V and J ends were trimmed by 2 bases and 4 bases, with 11 bases remaining between them. CDR3 length equals 14 residues. CDR3 nucleotides: TGTGCCAGCAGTTACCCCTCGGGTAGCTATGGCTACACCTTC. Its translation is CASSYPSGSYGYTF.

The chain joins TRBV30 to TRBJ2-3, with TRBD1 identical over 8 bases. This CDR3 has 15 residues. V lost 3 bases to trimming and J lost 0 bases; unmatched junction nucleotides: 5. CDR1 and CDR2 from the germline V gene are GTSNPN and SVGIG (reference sequence). The CDR3 here is CAWSPGTGSTDTQYF. The DNA of the CDR3 is TGTGCCTGGAGCCCTGGGACAGGTAGCACAGATACGCAGTATTTT. The variable domain in full, with the rest retrieved from reference TRBV30 and TRBJ2-3, is SQTIHQWPATLVQPVGSPLSLECTVEGTSNPNLYWYRQAAGRGLQLLFYSVGIGQISSEVPQNLSASRPQDRQFILSSKKLLLSDSGFYLCAWSPGTGSTDTQYFGPGTRLTVL.

The rearrangement uses TRBV18 and TRBJ1-6; D is unclear. Germline assignment: CDR1 KGHSH and CDR2 LQKENI. V lost 6 bases and J 14 bases, leaving 14 bases between the germline ends. This CDR3 spans 12 amino acids. The CDR3 sequence is CASSYDQEALHF. CDR3 nucleotides: TGTGCCAGCTCTTACGATCAGGAGGCCCTCCACTTT.